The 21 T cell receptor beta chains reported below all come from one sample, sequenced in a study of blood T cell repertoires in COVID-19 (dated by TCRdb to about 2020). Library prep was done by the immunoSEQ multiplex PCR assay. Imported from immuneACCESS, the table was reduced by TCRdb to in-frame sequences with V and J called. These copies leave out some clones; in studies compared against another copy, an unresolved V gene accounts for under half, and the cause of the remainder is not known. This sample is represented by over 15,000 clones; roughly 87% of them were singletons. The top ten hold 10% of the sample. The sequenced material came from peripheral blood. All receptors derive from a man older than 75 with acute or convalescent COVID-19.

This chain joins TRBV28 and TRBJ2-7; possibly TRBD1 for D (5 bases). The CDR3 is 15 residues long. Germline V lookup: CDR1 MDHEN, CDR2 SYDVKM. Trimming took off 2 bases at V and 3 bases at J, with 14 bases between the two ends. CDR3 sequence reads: CASSLIEGARYEQYF. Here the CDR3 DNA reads TGTGCCAGCAGTTTAATCGAAGGGGCTCGCTACGAGCAGTACTTC.

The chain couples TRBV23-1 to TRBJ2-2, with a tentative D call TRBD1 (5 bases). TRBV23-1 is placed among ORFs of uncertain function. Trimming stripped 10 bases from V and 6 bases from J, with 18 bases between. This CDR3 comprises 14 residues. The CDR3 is CATQPSGFSGELFF. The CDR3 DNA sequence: TGCGCCACCCAACCCTCAGGGTTTTCCGGGGAGCTGTTTTTT.

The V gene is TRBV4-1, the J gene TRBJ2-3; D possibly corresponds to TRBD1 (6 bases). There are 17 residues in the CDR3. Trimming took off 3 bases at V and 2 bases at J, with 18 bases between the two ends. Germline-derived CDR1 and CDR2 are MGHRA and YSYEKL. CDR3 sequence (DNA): TGCGCCAGCAGCCACCGGGCGTGGGGGCGATCCACAGATACGCAGTATTTT. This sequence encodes CASSHRAWGRSTDTQYF.

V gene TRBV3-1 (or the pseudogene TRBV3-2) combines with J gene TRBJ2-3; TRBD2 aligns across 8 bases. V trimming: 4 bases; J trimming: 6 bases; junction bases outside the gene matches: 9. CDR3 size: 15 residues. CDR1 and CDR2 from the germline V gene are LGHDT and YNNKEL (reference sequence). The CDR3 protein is CASSPLAGGQDTQYF. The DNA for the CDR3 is TGTGCCAGCAGCCCCCTGGCGGGGGGCCAGGATACGCAGTATTTT.

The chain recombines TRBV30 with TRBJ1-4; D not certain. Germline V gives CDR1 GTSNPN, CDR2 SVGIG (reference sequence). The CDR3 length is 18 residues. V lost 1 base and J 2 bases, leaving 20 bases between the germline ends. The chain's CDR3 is CAWSGTTTPWATNEKLFF. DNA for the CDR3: TGTGCCTGGAGTGGAACGACAACCCCATGGGCGACTAATGAAAAACTGTTTTTT.

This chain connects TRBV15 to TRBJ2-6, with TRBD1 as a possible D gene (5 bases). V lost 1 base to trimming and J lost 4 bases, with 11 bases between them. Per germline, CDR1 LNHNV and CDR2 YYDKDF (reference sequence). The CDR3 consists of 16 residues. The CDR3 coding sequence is TGTGCCACCAGCAGAGGAAAAGGGGCAGGGGCCAACGTCCTGACTTTC. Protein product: CATSRGKGAGANVLTF.

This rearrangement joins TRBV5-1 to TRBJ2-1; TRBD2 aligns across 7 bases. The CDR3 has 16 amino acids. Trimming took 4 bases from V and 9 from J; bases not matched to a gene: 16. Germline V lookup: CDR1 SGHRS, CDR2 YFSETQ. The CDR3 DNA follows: TGCGCCAGCAGCCCTCAGGCGGGAGTGAGGCCTGGTGAGCAGTTCTTC. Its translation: CASSPQAGVRPGEQFF.

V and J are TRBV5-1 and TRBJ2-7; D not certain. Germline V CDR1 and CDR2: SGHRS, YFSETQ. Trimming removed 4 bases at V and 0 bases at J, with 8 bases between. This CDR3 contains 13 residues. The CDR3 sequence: CASSVDNSYEQYF. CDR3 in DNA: TGCGCCAGCAGCGTTGACAACTCCTACGAGCAGTACTTC.

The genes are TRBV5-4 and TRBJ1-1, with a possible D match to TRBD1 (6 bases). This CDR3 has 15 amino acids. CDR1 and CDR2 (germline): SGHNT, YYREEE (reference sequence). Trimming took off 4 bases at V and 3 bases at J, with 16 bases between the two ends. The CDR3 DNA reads TGTGCCAGCAGCATAAAAGGGGGTTTGGACACTGAAGCTTTCTTT. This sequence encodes CASSIKGGLDTEAFF.

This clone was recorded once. CDR3 protein: CASSPGDRVSAEAFF. The CDR3 DNA reads as TGTGCCAGCAGCCCCGGGGACAGGGTCTCGGCTGAAGCTTTCTTT. The chain links TRBV7-8 to TRBJ1-1, with 9 bases matching TRBD1. V shed 5 bases and J 6 bases; nucleotides not matched to a gene: 10. CDR1 is SGHVS and CDR2 is FQNEAQ in the germline V gene. The CDR3 is 15 amino acids.

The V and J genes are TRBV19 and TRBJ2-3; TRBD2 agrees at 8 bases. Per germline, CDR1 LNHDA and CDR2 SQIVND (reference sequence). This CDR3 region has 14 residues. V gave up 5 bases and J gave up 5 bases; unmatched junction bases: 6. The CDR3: CASSSPGGVDTQYF. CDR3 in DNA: TGTGCCAGTAGTTCCCCGGGGGGGGTAGATACGCAGTATTTT.

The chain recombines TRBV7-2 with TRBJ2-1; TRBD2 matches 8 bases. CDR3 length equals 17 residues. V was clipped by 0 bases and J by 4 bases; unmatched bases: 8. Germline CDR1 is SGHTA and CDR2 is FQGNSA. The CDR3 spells CASSLALAGGGYNEQFF. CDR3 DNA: TGTGCCAGCAGCTTAGCGCTGGCGGGAGGAGGGTACAATGAGCAGTTCTTC.

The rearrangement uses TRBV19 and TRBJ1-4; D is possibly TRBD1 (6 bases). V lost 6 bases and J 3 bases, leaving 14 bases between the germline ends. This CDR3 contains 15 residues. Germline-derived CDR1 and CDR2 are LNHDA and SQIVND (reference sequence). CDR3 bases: TGTGCCAGTAGCGCAACAGGGTTGGCTAATGAAAAACTGTTTTTT. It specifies CASSATGLANEKLFF.

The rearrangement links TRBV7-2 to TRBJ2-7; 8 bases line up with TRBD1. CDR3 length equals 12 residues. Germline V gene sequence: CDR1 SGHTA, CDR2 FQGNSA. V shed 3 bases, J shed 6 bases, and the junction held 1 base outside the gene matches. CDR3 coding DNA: TGTGCCAGCAGCTTGGACAGGGTCGAGCAGTACTTC. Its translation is CASSLDRVEQYF.

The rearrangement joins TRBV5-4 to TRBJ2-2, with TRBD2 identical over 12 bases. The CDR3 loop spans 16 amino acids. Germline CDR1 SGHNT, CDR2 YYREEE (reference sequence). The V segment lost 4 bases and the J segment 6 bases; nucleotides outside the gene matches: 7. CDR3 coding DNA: TGTGCCAGCAGCCTCGGGGCTAGCGGGGGGGCCGGGGAGCTGTTTTTT. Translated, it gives CASSLGASGGAGELFF.

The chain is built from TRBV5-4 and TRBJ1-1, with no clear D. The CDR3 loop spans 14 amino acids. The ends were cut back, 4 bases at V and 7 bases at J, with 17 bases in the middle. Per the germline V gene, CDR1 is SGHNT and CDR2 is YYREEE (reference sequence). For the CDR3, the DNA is TGTGCCAGCAGCCTCGGAGCGGGGTCGAGTGAAGCTTTCTTT. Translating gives CASSLGAGSSEAFF.

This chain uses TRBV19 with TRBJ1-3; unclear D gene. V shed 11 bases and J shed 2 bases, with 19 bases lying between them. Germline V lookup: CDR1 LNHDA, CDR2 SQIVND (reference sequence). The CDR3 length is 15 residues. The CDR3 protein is CAVSYPSTPGNTIYF. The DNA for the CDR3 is TGTGCCGTAAGTTACCCGTCGACTCCTGGAAACACCATATATTTT.

As DNA, the CDR3 is TGCGCCAGCACCCCGGGACAACCCCATAGCGAGCAGTTCTTC. This encodes CASTPGQPHSEQFF. This chain connects TRBV5-1 to TRBJ2-1, with D perhaps TRBD1 (6 bases). The germline gives CDR1 SGHRS, CDR2 YFSETQ. V gave up 6 bases and J gave up 10 bases, with 20 bases separating them. CDR3 length: 14 residues. The full variable domain, with the rest looked up from reference TRBV5-1 and TRBJ2-1, is KAGVTQTPRYLIKTRGQQVTLSCSPISGHRSVSWYQQTPGQGLQFLFEYFSETQRNKGNFPGRFSGRQFSNSRSEMNVSTLELGDSALYLCASTPGQPHSEQFFGPGTRLTVL.

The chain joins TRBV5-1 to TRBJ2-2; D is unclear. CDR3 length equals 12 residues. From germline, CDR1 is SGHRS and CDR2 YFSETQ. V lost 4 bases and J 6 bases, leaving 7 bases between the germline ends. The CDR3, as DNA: TGCGCCAGCAGCCAGACACCCGGGGAGCTGTTTTTT. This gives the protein CASSQTPGELFF.

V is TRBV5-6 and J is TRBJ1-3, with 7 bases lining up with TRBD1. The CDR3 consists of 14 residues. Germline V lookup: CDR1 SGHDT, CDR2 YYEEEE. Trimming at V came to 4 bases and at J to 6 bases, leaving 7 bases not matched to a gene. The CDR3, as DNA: TGTGCCAGCAGCCTAGGGACAGCGGTAAACACCATATATTTT. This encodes CASSLGTAVNTIYF.

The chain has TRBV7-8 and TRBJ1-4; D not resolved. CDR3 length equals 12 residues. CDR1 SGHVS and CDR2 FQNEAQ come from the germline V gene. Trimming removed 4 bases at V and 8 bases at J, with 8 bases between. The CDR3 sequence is CASSSAGEKLFF. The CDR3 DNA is TGTGCCAGCAGCTCCGCAGGAGAAAAACTGTTTTTT.